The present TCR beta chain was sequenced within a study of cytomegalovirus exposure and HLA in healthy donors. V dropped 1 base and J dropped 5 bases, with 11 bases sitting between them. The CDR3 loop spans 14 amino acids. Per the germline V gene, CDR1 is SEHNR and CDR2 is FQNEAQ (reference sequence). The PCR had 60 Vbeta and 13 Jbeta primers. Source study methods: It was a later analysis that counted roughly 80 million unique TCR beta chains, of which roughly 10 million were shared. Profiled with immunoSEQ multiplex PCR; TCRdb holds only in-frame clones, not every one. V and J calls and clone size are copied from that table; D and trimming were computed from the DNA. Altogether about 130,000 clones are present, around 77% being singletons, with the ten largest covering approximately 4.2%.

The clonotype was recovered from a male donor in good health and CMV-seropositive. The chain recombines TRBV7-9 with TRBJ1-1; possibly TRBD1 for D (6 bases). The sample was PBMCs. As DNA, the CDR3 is TGTGCCAGCAGCTTAGGCGGCAGGGGAACTGAAGCTTTCTTT. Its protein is CASSLGGRGTEAFF.